The sequence of this T cell receptor (beta chain) was determined in a study of blood T cell repertoires in COVID-19. In the study overall: Researchers got acute and convalescent COVID-19 samples from the United States, Italy and Spain.

Authors' data handling: Amplifying reference gene primers gave estimates of nucleated cell counts. Libraries were prepared by immunoSEQ multiplex PCR; TCRdb keeps only in-frame clonotypes and omits some of them. V and J calls and clone size come straight from that table; D and trimming were deduced from the DNA. The data show a few hundred thousand clones, with 75% to 85% seen just once and 6% to 9.5% held by the top ten. There are 13 residues in the CDR3. V dropped 5 bases and J dropped 6; count of bases not matched to a gene: 6. Sequences were obtained from peripheral blood. J is TRBJ2-7 and V is TRBV12-3 or TRBV12-4, with 8 bases that match TRBD1. This TCR was sampled from a woman aged 50 to 65 with acute or convalescent COVID-19. CDR3 sequence reads: CASSGQGVFEQYF. The CDR3 bases are TGTGCCAGCAGTGGACAGGGAGTCTTCGAGCAGTACTTC.